This T cell receptor (beta chain) originates from a study of blood T cell repertoires in COVID-19. Overall study: Sources were T cells, B-cell-depleted T cells, or PBMCs; the material itself was cDNA or gDNA.

Study processing details: Nucleated cell counts were estimated from reference gene primer amplification. The assay was immunoSEQ multiplex PCR, and TCRdb's table has in-frame clones only and misses some. V and J calls and clone size follow that table, whereas D and trimming were derived from the DNA. The data hold about 52,000 clones, with just under 90% observed a single time. V was trimmed by 6 bases and J by 2 bases, leaving 14 bases between them. There are 15 residues in the CDR3. Germline V gene sequence: CDR1 KGHSH, CDR2 LQKENI. Source material: peripheral blood. This TCR derives from a man at least 80 years old with active or convalescent COVID-19. The rearrangement joins TRBV18 to TRBJ1-5; D call uncertain. CDR3 protein: CASSQYPTGNQPQHF. The CDR3 nucleotides read TGTGCCAGCTCCCAATACCCTACGGGCAATCAGCCCCAGCATTTT.